The T cell receptor beta chain described here comes from a study of blood T cell repertoires in COVID-19. Sequenced by immunoSEQ multiplex PCR; TCRdb stores in-frame clones only, minus some. The table shows a few hundred thousand clones, with around nine tenths occurring only once. Per the germline V gene, CDR1 is MDHEN and CDR2 is SYDVKM. The CDR3 runs 14 residues. With 6 bases removed from V and 7 bases from J, the gap between germline ends came to 15 bases. This chain joins TRBV28 and TRBJ2-2, with D possibly matching TRBD2 (6 bases). Sequenced sample: peripheral blood. The source of this sequence is a woman aged 25 to 45 with COVID-19, enrolled during active disease. This chain's CDR3 is CASSEGLTSGELFF. CDR3 coding DNA: TGTGCCAGCAGCGAAGGACTAACAAGCGGGGAGCTGTTTTTT.